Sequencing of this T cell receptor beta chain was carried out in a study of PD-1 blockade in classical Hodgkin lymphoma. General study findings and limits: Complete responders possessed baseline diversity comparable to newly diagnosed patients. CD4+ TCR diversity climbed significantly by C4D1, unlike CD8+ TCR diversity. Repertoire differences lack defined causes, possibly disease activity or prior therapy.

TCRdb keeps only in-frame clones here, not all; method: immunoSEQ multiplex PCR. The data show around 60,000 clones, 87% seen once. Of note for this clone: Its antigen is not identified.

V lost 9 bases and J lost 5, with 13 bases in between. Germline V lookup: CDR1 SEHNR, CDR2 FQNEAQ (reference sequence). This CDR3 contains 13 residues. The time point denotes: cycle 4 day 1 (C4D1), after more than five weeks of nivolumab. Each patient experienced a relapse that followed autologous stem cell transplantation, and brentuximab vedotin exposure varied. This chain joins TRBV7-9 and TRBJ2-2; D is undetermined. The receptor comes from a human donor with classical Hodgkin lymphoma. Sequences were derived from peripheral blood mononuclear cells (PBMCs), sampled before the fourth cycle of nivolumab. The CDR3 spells CASPRPRTGELFF. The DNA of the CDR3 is TGTGCCAGTCCCAGGCCAAGGACCGGGGAGCTGTTTTTT.